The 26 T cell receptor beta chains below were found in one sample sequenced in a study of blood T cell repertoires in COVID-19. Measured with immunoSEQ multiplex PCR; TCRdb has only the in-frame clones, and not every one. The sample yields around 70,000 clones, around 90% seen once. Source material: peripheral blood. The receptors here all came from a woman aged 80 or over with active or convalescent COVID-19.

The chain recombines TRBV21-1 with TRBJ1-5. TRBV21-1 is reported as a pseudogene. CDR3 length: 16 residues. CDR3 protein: CASNRTGGRSNQPQHF. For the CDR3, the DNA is TGTGCCAGCAACCGAACGGGGGGACGAAGCAATCAGCCCCAGCATTTT.

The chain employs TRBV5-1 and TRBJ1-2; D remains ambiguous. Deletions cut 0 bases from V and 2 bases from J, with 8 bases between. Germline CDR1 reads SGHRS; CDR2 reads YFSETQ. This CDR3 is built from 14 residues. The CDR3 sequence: CASSLGTDNYGYTF. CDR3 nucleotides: TGCGCCAGCAGCTTGGGAACAGACAACTATGGCTACACCTTC.

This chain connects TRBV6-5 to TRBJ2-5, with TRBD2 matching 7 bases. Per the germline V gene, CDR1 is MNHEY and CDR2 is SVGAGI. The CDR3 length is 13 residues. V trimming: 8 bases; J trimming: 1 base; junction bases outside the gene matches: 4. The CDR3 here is CASALAVQETQYF. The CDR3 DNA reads TGTGCCAGCGCCCTAGCGGTCCAAGAGACCCAGTACTTC.

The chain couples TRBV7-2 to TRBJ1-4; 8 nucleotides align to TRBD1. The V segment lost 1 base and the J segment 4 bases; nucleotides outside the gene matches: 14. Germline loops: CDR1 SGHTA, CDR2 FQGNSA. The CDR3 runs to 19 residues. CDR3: CASSLGTGSALLNNEKLFF. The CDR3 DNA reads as TGTGCCAGCAGCTTAGGGACAGGGAGCGCCCTCCTTAATAATGAAAAACTGTTTTTT.

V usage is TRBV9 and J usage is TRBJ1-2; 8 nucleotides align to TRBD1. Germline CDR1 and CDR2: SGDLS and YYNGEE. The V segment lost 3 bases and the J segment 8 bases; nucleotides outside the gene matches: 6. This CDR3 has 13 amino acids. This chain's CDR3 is CASSAQGASGYTF. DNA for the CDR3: TGTGCCAGCAGCGCCCAGGGGGCGAGCGGCTACACCTTC. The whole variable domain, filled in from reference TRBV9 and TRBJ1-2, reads DSGVTQTPKHLITATGQRVTLRCSPRSGDLSVYWYQQSLDQGLQFLIQYYNGEERAKGNILERFSAQQFPDLHSELNLSSLELGDSALYFCASSAQGASGYTFGSGTRLTVV.

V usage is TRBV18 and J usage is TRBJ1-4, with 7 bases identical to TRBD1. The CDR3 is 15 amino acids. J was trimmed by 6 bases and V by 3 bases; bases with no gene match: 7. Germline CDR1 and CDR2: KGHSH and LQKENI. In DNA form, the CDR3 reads TGTGCCAGCTCACCGAGGGTCCAGGGGGATGAAAAACTGTTTTTT. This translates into CASSPRVQGDEKLFF.

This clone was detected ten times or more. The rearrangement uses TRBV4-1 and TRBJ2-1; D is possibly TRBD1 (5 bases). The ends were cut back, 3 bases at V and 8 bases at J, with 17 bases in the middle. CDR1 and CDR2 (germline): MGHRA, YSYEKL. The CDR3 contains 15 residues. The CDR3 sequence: CASSHRTGSRDEQFF. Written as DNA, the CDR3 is TGCGCCAGCAGCCATCGAACAGGAAGCAGGGATGAGCAGTTCTTC.

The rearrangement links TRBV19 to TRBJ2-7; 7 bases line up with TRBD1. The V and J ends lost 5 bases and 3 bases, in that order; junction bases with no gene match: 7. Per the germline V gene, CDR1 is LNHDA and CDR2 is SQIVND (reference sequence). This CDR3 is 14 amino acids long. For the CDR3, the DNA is TGTGCCAGTAGTTCAAGACAGGGTCGCTACGAGCAGTACTTC. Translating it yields CASSSRQGRYEQYF.

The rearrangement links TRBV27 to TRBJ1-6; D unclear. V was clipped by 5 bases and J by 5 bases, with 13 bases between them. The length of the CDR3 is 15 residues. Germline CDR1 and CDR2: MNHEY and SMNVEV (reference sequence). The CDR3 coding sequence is TGTGCCAGCAGTACCTGGACGGAGGATAATTCACCCCTCCACTTT. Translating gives CASSTWTEDNSPLHF.

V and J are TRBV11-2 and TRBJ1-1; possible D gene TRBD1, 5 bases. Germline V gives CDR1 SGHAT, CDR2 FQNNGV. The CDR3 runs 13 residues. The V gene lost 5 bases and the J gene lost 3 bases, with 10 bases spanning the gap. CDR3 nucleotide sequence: TGTGCCAGCAGCCCACAGGTTTACACTGAAGCTTTCTTT. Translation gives CASSPQVYTEAFF.

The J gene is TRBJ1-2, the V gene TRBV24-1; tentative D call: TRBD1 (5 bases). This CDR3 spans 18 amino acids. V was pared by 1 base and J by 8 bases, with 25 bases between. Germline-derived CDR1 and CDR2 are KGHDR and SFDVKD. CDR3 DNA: TGTGCCACCAGTGATTTCGGACAAGGTAGCGGGAGGCGCGAGGGCTACACCTTC. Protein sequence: CATSDFGQGSGRREGYTF.

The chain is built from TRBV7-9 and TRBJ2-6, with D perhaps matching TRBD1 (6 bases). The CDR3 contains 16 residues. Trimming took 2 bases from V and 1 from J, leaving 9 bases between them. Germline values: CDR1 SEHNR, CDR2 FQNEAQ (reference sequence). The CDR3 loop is CASSLNRESGANVLTF. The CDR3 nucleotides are TGTGCCAGCAGCTTAAACAGGGAATCTGGGGCCAACGTCCTGACTTTC.

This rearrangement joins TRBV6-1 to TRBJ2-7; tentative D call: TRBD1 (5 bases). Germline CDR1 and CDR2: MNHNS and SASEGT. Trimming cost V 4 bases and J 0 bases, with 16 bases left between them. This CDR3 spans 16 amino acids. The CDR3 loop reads CASSGTRVSSSYEQYF. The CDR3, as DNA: TGTGCCAGCAGTGGCACCAGGGTTTCAAGCTCCTACGAGCAGTACTTC.

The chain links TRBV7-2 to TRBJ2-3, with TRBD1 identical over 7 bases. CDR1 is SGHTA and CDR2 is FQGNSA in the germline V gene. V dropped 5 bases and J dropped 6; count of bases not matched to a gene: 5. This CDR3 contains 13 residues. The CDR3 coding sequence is TGTGCCAGCAGCAATACAGGGGCCGATACGCAGTATTTT. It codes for CASSNTGADTQYF.

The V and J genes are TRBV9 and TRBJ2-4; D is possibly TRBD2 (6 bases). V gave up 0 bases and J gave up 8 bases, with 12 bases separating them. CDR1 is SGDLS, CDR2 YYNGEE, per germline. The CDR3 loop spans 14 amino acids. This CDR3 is CASSVDGKRDIQYF. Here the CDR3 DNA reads TGTGCCAGCAGCGTAGATGGTAAGCGGGACATTCAGTACTTC.

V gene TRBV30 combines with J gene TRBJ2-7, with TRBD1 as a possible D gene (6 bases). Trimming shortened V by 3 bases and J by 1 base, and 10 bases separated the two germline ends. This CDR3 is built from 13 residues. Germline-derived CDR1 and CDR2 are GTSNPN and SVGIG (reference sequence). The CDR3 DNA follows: TGTGCCTGGAGCGACAGGATTTCCTACGAGCAGTACTTC. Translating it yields CAWSDRISYEQYF.

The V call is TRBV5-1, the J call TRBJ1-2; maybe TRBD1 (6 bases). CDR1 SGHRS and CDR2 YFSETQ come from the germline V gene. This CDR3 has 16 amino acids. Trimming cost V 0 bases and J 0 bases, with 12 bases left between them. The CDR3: CASSLEGGATNYGYTF. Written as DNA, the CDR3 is TGCGCCAGCAGCTTGGAGGGGGGGGCTACTAACTATGGCTACACCTTC.

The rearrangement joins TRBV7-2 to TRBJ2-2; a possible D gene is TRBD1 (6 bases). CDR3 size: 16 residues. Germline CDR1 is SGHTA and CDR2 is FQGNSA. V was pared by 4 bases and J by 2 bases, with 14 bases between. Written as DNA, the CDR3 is TGTGCCAGCAGCTCTATCAGGGGCTTAAACACCGGGGAGCTGTTTTTT. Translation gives CASSSIRGLNTGELFF.

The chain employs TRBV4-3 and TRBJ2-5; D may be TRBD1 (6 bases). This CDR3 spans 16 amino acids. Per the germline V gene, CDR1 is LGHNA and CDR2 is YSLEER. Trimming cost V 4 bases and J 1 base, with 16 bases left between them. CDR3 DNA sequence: TGCGCCAGCAGCCCAATATACTTAGGGGGCCAAGAGACCCAGTACTTC. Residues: CASSPIYLGGQETQYF.

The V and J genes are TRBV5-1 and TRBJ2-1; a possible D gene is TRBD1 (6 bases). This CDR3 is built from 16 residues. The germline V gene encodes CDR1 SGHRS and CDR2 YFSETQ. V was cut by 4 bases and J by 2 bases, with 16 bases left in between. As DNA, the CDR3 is TGCGCCAGCAGCAAGGACAGTCCGCGGGCCTACAATGAGCAGTTCTTC. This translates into CASSKDSPRAYNEQFF.

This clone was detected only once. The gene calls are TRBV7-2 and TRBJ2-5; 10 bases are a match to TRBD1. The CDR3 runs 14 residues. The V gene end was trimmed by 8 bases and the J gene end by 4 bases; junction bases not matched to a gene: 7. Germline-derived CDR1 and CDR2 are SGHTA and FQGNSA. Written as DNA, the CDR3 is TGTGCCAGCGGGCCGGGACAGGGGTTAGAGACCCAGTACTTC. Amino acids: CASGPGQGLETQYF.

The CDR3 DNA reads TGTGCCAGCAGCTTAATCAGGACTAGGCCTGAAGCTTTCTTT. Residues: CASSLIRTRPEAFF. The rearrangement joins TRBV7-2 to TRBJ1-1; D gene ambiguous. Trimming cost V 2 bases and J 6 bases, with 13 bases left between them. Germline assignment: CDR1 SGHTA and CDR2 FQGNSA. The CDR3 is 14 residues long.

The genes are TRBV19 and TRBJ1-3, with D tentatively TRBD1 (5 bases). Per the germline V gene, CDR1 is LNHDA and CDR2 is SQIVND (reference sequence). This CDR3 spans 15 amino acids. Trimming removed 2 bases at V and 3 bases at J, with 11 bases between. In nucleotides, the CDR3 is TGTGCCAGTAGTATAACTCAGGGTGGTGGAAACACCATATATTTT. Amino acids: CASSITQGGGNTIYF. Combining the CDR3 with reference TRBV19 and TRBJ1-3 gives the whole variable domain DGGITQSPKYLFRKEGQNVTLSCEQNLNHDAMYWYRQDPGQGLRLIYYSQIVNDFQKGDIAEGYSVSREKKESFPLTVTSAQKNPTAFYLCASSITQGGGNTIYFGEGSWLTVV.

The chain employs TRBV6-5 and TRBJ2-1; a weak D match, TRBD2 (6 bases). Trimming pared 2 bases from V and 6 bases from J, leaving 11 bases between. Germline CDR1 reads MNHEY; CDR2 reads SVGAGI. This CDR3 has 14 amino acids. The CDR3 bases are TGTGCCAGCAGTTACGCGCGGGGCCTCAATGAGCAGTTCTTC. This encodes CASSYARGLNEQFF.

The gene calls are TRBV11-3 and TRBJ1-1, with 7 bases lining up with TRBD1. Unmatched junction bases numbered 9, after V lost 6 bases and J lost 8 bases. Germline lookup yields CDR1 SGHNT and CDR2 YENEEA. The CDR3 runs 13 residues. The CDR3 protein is CASSKGAPSEAFF. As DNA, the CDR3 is TGTGCCAGCAGTAAGGGGGCCCCTTCCGAAGCTTTCTTT.

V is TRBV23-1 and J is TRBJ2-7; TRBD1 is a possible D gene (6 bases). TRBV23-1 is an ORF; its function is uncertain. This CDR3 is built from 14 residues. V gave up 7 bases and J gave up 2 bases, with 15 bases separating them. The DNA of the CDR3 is TGCGCCAGCACGACAAGGGACAACACCTACGAGCAGTACTTC. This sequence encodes CASTTRDNTYEQYF.